The source of this T cell receptor beta chain is a study of read filtering for tumor transcriptome and immune sequencing. This library used roughly 430 ng RNA and molecular barcoded adaptors spanning alpha/delta and beta/gamma chains. Each CDR3 protein is one row after TCRdb ran MiXCR on the reads. The sample has 90,000 or so distinct CDR3 sequences, under 25% seen once; the top ten hold roughly 11%. Points from the study as a whole: In IR-seq, single-read clonotypes were around 80% of clonotypes but around 3.5% of reads.

Sampling of bone marrow took place during active disease in every patient. This clonotype was counted many times. What it binds is unknown. The specimen sequenced was a population of CD138-negative cells sorted from bone marrow. The TCR originated in a donor aged 40 or older with multiple myeloma.

As DNA, the CDR3 is TGCGCCAGCAGCCAAGCCCCAACGGGCTCTGGAAACACCATATATTTT. Its translation: CASSQAPTGSGNTIYF. The gene calls are TRBV4-1 and TRBJ1-3; D remains ambiguous. There are 16 residues in the CDR3. Germline lookup yields CDR1 MGHRA and CDR2 YSYEKL. V was clipped by 1 base and J by 0 bases, with 10 bases between them.